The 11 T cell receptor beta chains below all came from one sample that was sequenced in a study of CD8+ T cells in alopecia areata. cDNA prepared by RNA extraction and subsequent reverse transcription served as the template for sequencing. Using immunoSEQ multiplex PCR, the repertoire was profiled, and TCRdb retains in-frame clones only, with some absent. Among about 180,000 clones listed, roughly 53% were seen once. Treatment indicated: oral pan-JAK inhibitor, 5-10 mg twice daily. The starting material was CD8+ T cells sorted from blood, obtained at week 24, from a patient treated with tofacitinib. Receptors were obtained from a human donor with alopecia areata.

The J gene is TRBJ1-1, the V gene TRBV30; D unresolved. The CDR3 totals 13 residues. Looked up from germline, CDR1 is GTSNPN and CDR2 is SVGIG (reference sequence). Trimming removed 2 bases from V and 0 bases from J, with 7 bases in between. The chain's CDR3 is CAWSPDLNTEAFF. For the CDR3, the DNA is TGTGCCTGGAGTCCGGACCTGAACACTGAAGCTTTCTTT.

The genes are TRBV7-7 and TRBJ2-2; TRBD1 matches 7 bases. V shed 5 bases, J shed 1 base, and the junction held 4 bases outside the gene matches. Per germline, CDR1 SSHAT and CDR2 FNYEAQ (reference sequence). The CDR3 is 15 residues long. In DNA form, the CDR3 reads TGTGCCAGCAGCCCGGGACAGCGGAACACCGGGGAGCTGTTTTTT. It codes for CASSPGQRNTGELFF. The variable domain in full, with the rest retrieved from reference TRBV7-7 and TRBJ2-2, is GAGVSQSPRYKVTKRGQDVTLRCDPISSHATLYWYQQALGQGPEFLTYFNYEAQPDKSGLPSDRFSAERPEGSISTLTIQRTEQRDSAMYRCASSPGQRNTGELFFGEGSRLTVL.

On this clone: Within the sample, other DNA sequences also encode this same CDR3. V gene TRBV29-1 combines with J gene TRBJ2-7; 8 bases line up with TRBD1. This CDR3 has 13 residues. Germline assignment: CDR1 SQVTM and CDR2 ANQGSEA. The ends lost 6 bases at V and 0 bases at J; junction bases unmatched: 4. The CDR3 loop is CSVADRVSYEQYF. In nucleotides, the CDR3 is TGCAGCGTCGCGGACAGGGTCTCCTACGAGCAGTACTTC.

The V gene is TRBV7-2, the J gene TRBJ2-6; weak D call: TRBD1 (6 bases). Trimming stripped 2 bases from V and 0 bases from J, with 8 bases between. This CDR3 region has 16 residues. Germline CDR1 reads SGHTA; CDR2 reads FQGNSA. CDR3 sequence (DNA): TGTGCCAGCAGCTTAAGGACAGTCTCTGGGGCCAACGTCCTGACTTTC. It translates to CASSLRTVSGANVLTF. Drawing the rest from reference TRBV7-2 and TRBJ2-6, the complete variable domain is GAGVSQSPSNKVTEKGKDVELRCDPISGHTALYWYRQSLGQGLEFLIYFQGNSAPDKSGLPSDRFSAERTGGSVSTLTIQRTQQEDSAVYLCASSLRTVSGANVLTFGAGSRLTVL.

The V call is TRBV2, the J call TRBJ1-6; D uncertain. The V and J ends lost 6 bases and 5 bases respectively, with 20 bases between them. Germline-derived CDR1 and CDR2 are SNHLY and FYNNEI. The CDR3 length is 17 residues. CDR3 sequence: CASSPWRASEDNSPLHF. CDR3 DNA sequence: TGTGCCAGCAGCCCTTGGAGGGCCTCGGAGGATAATTCACCCCTCCACTTT. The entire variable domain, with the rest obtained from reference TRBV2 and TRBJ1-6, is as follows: EPEVTQTPSHQVTQMGQEVILRCVPISNHLYFYWYRQILGQKVEFLVSFYNNEISEKSEIFDDQFSVERPDGSNFTLKIRSTKLEDSAMYFCASSPWRASEDNSPLHFGNGTRLTVT.

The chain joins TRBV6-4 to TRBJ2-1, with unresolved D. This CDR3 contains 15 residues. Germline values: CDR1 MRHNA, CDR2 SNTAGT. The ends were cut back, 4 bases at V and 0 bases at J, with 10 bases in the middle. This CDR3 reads CASSAGPSSYNEQFF. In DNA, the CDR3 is TGTGCCAGCAGTGCAGGCCCTAGCTCCTACAATGAGCAGTTCTTC.

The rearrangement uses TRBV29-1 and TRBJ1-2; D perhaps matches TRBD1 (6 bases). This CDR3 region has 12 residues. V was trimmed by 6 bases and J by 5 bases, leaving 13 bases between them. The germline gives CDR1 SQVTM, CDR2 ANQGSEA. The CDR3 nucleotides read TGCAGCGTGGGGGCAGGGGAGTATGGCTACACCTTC. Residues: CSVGAGEYGYTF.

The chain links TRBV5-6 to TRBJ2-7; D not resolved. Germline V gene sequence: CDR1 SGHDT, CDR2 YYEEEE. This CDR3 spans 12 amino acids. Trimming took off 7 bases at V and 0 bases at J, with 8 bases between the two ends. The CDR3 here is CASSVGSYEQYF. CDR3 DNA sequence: TGTGCCAGCTCGGTTGGCTCCTACGAGCAGTACTTC.

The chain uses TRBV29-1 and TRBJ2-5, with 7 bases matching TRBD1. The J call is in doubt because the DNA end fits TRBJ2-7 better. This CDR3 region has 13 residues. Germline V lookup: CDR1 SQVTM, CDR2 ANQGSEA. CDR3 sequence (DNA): TGCAGCGTCCTCCCAGGGGGTCTCTACGAGCAGTACTTC. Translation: CSVLPGGLYEQYF.

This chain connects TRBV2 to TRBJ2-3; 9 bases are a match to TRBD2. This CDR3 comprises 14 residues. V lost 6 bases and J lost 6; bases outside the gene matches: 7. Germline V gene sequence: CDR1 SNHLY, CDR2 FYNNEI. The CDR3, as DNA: TGTGCCAGCAGCACACCGGGACTAGCCGATACGCAGTATTTT. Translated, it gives CASSTPGLADTQYF.

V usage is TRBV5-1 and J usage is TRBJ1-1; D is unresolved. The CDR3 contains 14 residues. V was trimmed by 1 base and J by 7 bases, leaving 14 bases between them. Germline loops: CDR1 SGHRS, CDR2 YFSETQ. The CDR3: CASSLYFGDSEAFF. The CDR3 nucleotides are TGCGCCAGCAGCTTGTATTTTGGGGATAGTGAAGCTTTCTTT.